The 18 T cell receptor beta chains below come from one sample, sequenced in a study of Graves' ophthalmopathy and Graves' hyperthyroidism. The sequenced template was RNA, covering the TCR beta CDR3 region. HTBI primers were employed in first-round RT-PCR, then a second-round multiplex PCR followed. TCRdb analysed the multiplex PCR reads with MiXCR anew, one entry per CDR3 protein. Of about 48,000 distinct CDR3 sequences listed, over 40% are singletons. The material sequenced was peripheral blood. These receptors were collected from an adult man with Graves' ophthalmopathy.

This clonotype has only a few counts. This chain uses TRBV9 with TRBJ1-5, with D possibly being TRBD1 (5 bases). V was trimmed by 3 bases and J by 5 bases, leaving 12 bases between them. The CDR3 covers 14 residues. From germline, CDR1 is SGDLS and CDR2 YYNGEE. The CDR3 spells CASSALGVDQPQHF. The CDR3 region has the DNA TGTGCCAGCAGCGCCCTGGGGGTGGATCAGCCCCAGCATTTT.

The V call is TRBV7-9, the J call TRBJ2-2, with D tentatively TRBD1 (6 bases). The germline V and J ends were trimmed by 5 bases and 6 bases, with 10 bases remaining between them. The CDR3 consists of 13 residues. CDR1 and CDR2 (germline): SEHNR, FQNEAQ (reference sequence). Here the CDR3 reads CASSNPGAGELFF. CDR3 nucleotide sequence: TGTGCCAGCAGCAATCCAGGGGCCGGGGAGCTGTTTTTT.

Many counts were recorded for this clonotype. The rearrangement joins TRBV10-3 to TRBJ2-1; 11 positions agree with TRBD2. CDR1 is ENHRY and CDR2 is SYGVKD in the germline V gene. This CDR3 contains 15 residues. V gave up 5 bases and J gave up 7 bases; unmatched junction bases: 7. Here the CDR3 reads CAISTSGRNFNEQFF. The CDR3 region has the DNA TGTGCCATCAGTACTAGCGGGAGAAATTTTAATGAGCAGTTCTTC.

The chain recombines TRBV20-1 with TRBJ1-1; D gene uncertain. V lost 6 bases, J lost 13 bases, and 18 bases lay in between. This CDR3 is built from 11 residues. Germline CDR1 reads DFQATT; CDR2 reads SNEGSKA (reference sequence). CDR3 bases: TGCAGTGCGCAAGGGTCAGCGGGAGTTTTCTTT. Its protein product is CSAQGSAGVFF.

Notes on this clonotype: One end of the junction varies from germline; a read error may be responsible. V gene TRBV6-6 combines with J gene TRBJ2-7, with 7 bases lining up with TRBD1. Germline lookup yields CDR1 MNHNY and CDR2 SVGAGI (reference sequence). CDR3 length equals 14 residues. CDR3 amino acids: CASSYDRAPYEHYF. The DNA for the CDR3 is TGCGCCAGCAGTTACGACAGGGCCCCCTACGAGCACTACTTC.

The J gene is TRBJ2-7, the V gene TRBV7-8, with TRBD2 as a possible D gene (6 bases). The CDR3 totals 12 residues. Trimming took 6 bases from V and 3 from J, leaving 9 bases between them. Per the germline V gene, CDR1 is SGHVS and CDR2 is FQNEAQ. CDR3 loop: CASSSGLYEQYF. The CDR3 DNA follows: TGTGCCAGCAGTAGCGGCCTCTACGAGCAGTACTTC.

About this clonotype: A much larger clone sits a single nucleotide away, making a read error possible. The chain couples TRBV27 to TRBJ1-5; tentative D call: TRBD1 (5 bases). The CDR3 runs to 14 residues. V shed 6 bases and J shed 6 bases, with 15 bases lying between them. Germline CDR1 and CDR2: MNHEY and SMNVEV (reference sequence). Written as DNA, the CDR3 is TGTGCCAGCAGCTTCTTAGGGGAAAGTCAGCCCCAGCATTTT. It translates to CASSFLGESQPQHF.

Sample share makes this clonotype medium-sized. The chain is built from TRBV7-9 and TRBJ2-7; perhaps TRBD1 as D (6 bases). CDR3 length: 12 amino acids. Germline lookup yields CDR1 SEHNR and CDR2 FQNEAQ (reference sequence). The V end lost 7 bases, the J end lost 1 base, and 8 bases lay between the germline ends. CDR3: CASTGTSYEQYF. The CDR3 coding sequence is TGTGCCAGCACCGGGACATCCTACGAGCAGTACTTC.

As regards this clonotype: A read error may produce the germline difference seen at one junction end. V gene TRBV4-2 combines with J gene TRBJ1-5, with TRBD1 as a possible D gene (6 bases). Germline V gene sequence: CDR1 LGHNA, CDR2 YNFKEQ. The CDR3 consists of 14 residues. The CDR3 DNA follows: TGTGCCAGCAGCTCGGGGGCAGTCAATCGGCCCCAGCGTTTT. Translating gives CASSSGAVNRPQRF.

As regards this clonotype: One junction end disagrees with the germline gene, perhaps due to a read error. The chain links TRBV7-3 to TRBJ2-3, with 7 nucleotides matching TRBD1. Germline V lookup: CDR1 SGHTA, CDR2 FQGTGA. This CDR3 is 11 amino acids long. This CDR3 is CANSRTGTDYF. As DNA, the CDR3 is TGTGCCAACAGCCGGACAGGAACGGATTATTTT.

The J gene is TRBJ1-6, the V gene TRBV20-1; the D gene is possibly TRBD1 (5 bases). Germline values: CDR1 DFQATT, CDR2 SNEGSKA (reference sequence). The length of the CDR3 is 20 residues. V was pared by 5 bases and J by 4 bases, with 30 bases between. The CDR3 sequence: CSAGGEKRGTDTQYNSPLHF. The CDR3 DNA reads as TGCAGTGCTGGGGGGGAGAAGAGGGGCACAGATACGCAGTATAATTCACCCCTCCACTTT.

This clonotype was counted ten times or more. This chain links TRBV20-1 with TRBJ2-1; 14 bases agree with TRBD2. The CDR3 loop spans 20 amino acids. The junction had 11 bases not matched to a gene; V was cut back by 0 bases and J by 1 base. Germline loops: CDR1 DFQATT, CDR2 SNEGSKA (reference sequence). The CDR3 coding sequence is TGCAGTGCTAGAGATTTTAGGACTAGCGGGGGGCCGGGGTCCTACAATGAGCAGTTCTTC. The encoded protein is CSARDFRTSGGPGSYNEQFF.

The chain combines TRBV2 with TRBJ2-7; no definite D call. V was cut by 5 bases and J by 1 base, with 9 bases left in between. The CDR3 contains 13 residues. Per the germline V gene, CDR1 is SNHLY and CDR2 is FYNNEI. This CDR3 reads CASSRAGSYEQYF. The CDR3 DNA is TGTGCCAGCAGTAGGGCTGGGTCCTACGAGCAGTACTTC.

The sample holds many counts of this clonotype. CDR3 amino acids: CASSQGGYYEQYF. In DNA, the CDR3 is TGTGCCAGCAGCCAGGGGGGGTACTACGAGCAGTACTTC. This chain uses TRBV7-8 with TRBJ2-7, with D tentatively TRBD1 or TRBD2 (7 bases each). V was pared by 5 bases and J by 3 bases, with 11 bases between. Germline V gene sequence: CDR1 SGHVS, CDR2 FQNEAQ. This CDR3 has 13 amino acids. Based on the CDR3 plus reference TRBV7-8 and TRBJ2-7, the full variable domain is GAGVSQSPRYKVAKRGQDVALRCDPISGHVSLFWYQQALGQGPEFLTYFQNEAQLDKSGLPSDRFFAERPEGSVSTLKIQRTQQEDSAVYLCASSQGGYYEQYFGPGTRLTVT.

Many counts were recorded for this clonotype. This sequence joins TRBV28 and TRBJ1-3; D is ambiguous. CDR1 and CDR2 from the germline V gene are MDHEN and SYDVKM. With 5 bases removed from V and 6 bases from J, the gap between germline ends came to 8 bases. The length of the CDR3 is 12 residues. Here the CDR3 DNA reads TGTGCCAGCAGTCCATCCACAAACACCATATATTTT. It specifies CASSPSTNTIYF.

V is TRBV5-8 and J is TRBJ2-5, with 11 bases that match TRBD2. Germline lookup yields CDR1 SGHTS and CDR2 YDEGEE. V was pared by 0 bases and J by 5 bases, with 3 bases of the junction left unmatched. The length of the CDR3 is 15 residues. The CDR3 region is CASSLGIAGGETQYF. The CDR3 DNA is TGTGCCAGCAGCTTGGGGATAGCGGGAGGGGAGACCCAGTACTTC.

CDR3 nucleotides: TGTGCCATCAGTGAGGGACAACAAGAGACCCAGTACTTC. Its translation: CAISEGQQETQYF. The chain links TRBV10-3 to TRBJ2-5; possible D gene TRBD1, 5 bases. Germline V CDR1 and CDR2: ENHRY, SYGVKD. This CDR3 has 13 amino acids. Between the trimmed V and J ends, which lost 2 bases and 2 bases, there was a span of 6 bases.

This clonotype has ten or more counts. This chain connects TRBV6-4 to TRBJ2-3; D uncertain. The germline V gene has CDR1 MRHNA and CDR2 SNTAGT. The CDR3 is 13 amino acids. V lost 2 bases, J lost 3 bases, and 6 bases lay in between. DNA for the CDR3: TGTGCCAGCAGTGACCTGGTTACAGATACGCAGTATTTT. Encoded protein: CASSDLVTDTQYF.